This is a list of T cell receptor beta chains from one sample in a study of T cells in Graves' hyperthyroidism and ophthalmopathy. TCRdb called the multiplex PCR reads again in MiXCR, with one record for every CDR3 protein. The sample includes approximately 740,000 distinct CDR3 sequences, 12% to 15% seen only once; the top ten take 9.5% to 13%. The sample was blood. The origin of the receptors is a woman aged 18 to 35 with Graves' hyperthyroidism. Both conserved end residues are part of each CDR3. D genes are given only for firm matches. Clone size is not always given. Where it is, it says once, few, many or a class for expanded clones.

cdr3_length: 16; v_call: TRBV20-1; d_call: TRBD1; j_call: TRBJ1-6; clone_size: many; cdr3_aa: CSARHPGQQRNSPLHF; cdr3_nt: TGCAGTGCTAGGCATCCGGGACAGCAAAGGAATTCACCCCTCCACTTT
cdr3_length: 14; v_call: TRBV6-2/TRBV6-3; d_call: -; j_call: TRBJ1-3; clone_size: -; cdr3_aa: CASSNSGTRNTIYF; cdr3_nt: TGTGCCAGCAGTAACTCCGGGACACGAAACACCATATATTTT
cdr3_length: 13; v_call: TRBV18; d_call: -; j_call: TRBJ1-5; clone_size: many; cdr3_aa: CASSPEMTQPQHF; cdr3_nt: TGTGCCAGCTCACCGGAGATGACTCAGCCCCAGCATTTT
cdr3_length: 18; v_call: TRBV14; d_call: TRBD2; j_call: TRBJ2-1; clone_size: -; cdr3_aa: CASSQIGLAGDYYNEQFF; cdr3_nt: TGTGCCAGCAGCCAGATAGGACTAGCGGGAGATTACTACAATGAGCAGTTCTTC
cdr3_length: 15; v_call: TRBV20-1; d_call: -; j_call: TRBJ1-5; clone_size: many; cdr3_aa: CSARVPAGDDQPQHF; cdr3_nt: TGCAGTGCTAGGGTTCCTGCAGGGGACGATCAGCCCCAGCATTTT
cdr3_length: 16; v_call: TRBV7-8; d_call: TRBD2; j_call: TRBJ2-2; clone_size: many; cdr3_aa: CASSPLAGDWRGELFF; cdr3_nt: TGTGCCAGCAGCCCTCTAGCGGGAGATTGGCGCGGGGAGCTGTTTTTT
cdr3_length: 12; v_call: TRBV5-6; d_call: -; j_call: TRBJ2-5; clone_size: -; cdr3_aa: CASSQRPETQYF; cdr3_nt: TGTGCCAGCAGTCAGAGGCCGGAGACCCAGTACTTC
cdr3_length: 13; v_call: TRBV7-3; d_call: -; j_call: TRBJ2-3; clone_size: many; cdr3_aa: CASSLTSGDTQYF; cdr3_nt: TGTGCCAGCAGCTTAACTAGCGGAGATACGCAGTATTTT
cdr3_length: 14; v_call: TRBV7-9; d_call: -; j_call: TRBJ2-7; clone_size: few; cdr3_aa: CASSLGRGYHEQYF; cdr3_nt: TGTGCCAGCAGCTTGGGCAGGGGTTATCACGAGCAGTACTTC
cdr3_length: 16; v_call: TRBV3-1; d_call: -; j_call: TRBJ2-2; clone_size: -; cdr3_aa: CASSPGTPWWSGELFF; cdr3_nt: TGTGCCAGCAGCCCCGGGACTCCCTGGTGGTCCGGGGAGCTGTTTTTT
cdr3_length: 15; v_call: TRBV12-3/TRBV12-4; d_call: -; j_call: TRBJ1-1; clone_size: many; cdr3_aa: CASSSTIGSLVEAFF; cdr3_nt: TGTGCCAGCAGCTCTACTATCGGCTCACTGGTAGAAGCTTTCTTT
cdr3_length: 16; v_call: TRBV6-1; d_call: TRBD1; j_call: TRBJ2-2; clone_size: -; cdr3_aa: CASSARDRGYTGELFF; cdr3_nt: TGTGCCAGCAGTGCCAGGGACAGGGGGTACACCGGGGAGCTGTTTTTT
cdr3_length: 17; v_call: TRBV12-3/TRBV12-4; d_call: TRBD2; j_call: TRBJ2-3; clone_size: once; cdr3_aa: CASSRKGTSGSTDTQYF; cdr3_nt: TGTGCCAGCAGCCGTAAAGGGACTAGCGGGAGCACAGATACGCAGTATTTT
cdr3_length: 17; v_call: TRBV11-2; d_call: TRBD2; j_call: TRBJ2-7; clone_size: many; cdr3_aa: CASSSSPLAGRFYEQYF; cdr3_nt: TGTGCCAGCAGCTCCTCTCCACTAGCGGGAAGATTCTACGAGCAGTACTTC
cdr3_length: 17; v_call: TRBV15; d_call: -; j_call: TRBJ1-1; clone_size: many; cdr3_aa: CATSREAYTKGNTEAFF; cdr3_nt: TGTGCCACCAGCAGAGAGGCTTATACGAAGGGGAACACTGAAGCTTTCTTT
cdr3_length: 14; v_call: TRBV27; d_call: -; j_call: TRBJ2-7; clone_size: many; cdr3_aa: CASRSQGGPGEQYF; cdr3_nt: TGTGCCAGCAGATCCCAGGGGGGGCCGGGGGAGCAGTACTTC
cdr3_length: 15; v_call: TRBV20-1; d_call: TRBD2; j_call: TRBJ2-5; clone_size: -; cdr3_aa: CSARMASGSVETQYF; cdr3_nt: TGCAGTGCTAGAATGGCTAGCGGGAGTGTTGAGACCCAGTACTTC
cdr3_length: 15; v_call: TRBV28; d_call: TRBD2; j_call: TRBJ2-7; clone_size: many; cdr3_aa: CASRRVTSGSYEQYF; cdr3_nt: TGTGCCAGCAGACGGGTGACTAGCGGGTCCTACGAGCAGTACTTC
cdr3_length: 15; v_call: TRBV7-9; d_call: TRBD1; j_call: TRBJ2-7; clone_size: many; cdr3_aa: CASSFGQGVRYEQYF; cdr3_nt: TGTGCCAGCAGCTTCGGACAGGGGGTAAGGTACGAGCAGTACTTC
cdr3_length: 12; v_call: TRBV24-1; d_call: -; j_call: TRBJ1-5; clone_size: -; cdr3_aa: CATSDSSQPQHF; cdr3_nt: TGTGCCACCAGTGATTCCAGTCAGCCCCAGCATTTT
cdr3_length: 11; v_call: TRBV20-1; d_call: -; j_call: TRBJ2-1; clone_size: many; cdr3_aa: CSARDYLEQFF; cdr3_nt: TGCAGTGCTAGAGATTATCTTGAGCAGTTCTTC
cdr3_length: 15; v_call: TRBV19; d_call: -; j_call: TRBJ2-7; clone_size: few; cdr3_aa: CASSIEGGKAYEQYF; cdr3_nt: TGTGCCAGTAGTATAGAGGGCGGGAAGGCCTACGAGCAGTACTTC
cdr3_length: 18; v_call: TRBV4-1; d_call: -; j_call: TRBJ1-5; clone_size: -; cdr3_aa: CASSQASPRGPSNQPQHF; cdr3_nt: TGCGCCAGCAGCCAAGCGTCCCCGCGGGGGCCTAGCAATCAGCCCCAGCATTTT
cdr3_length: 13; v_call: TRBV7-9; d_call: TRBD2; j_call: TRBJ2-1; clone_size: -; cdr3_aa: CASSLPAGGSRFF; cdr3_nt: TGTGCCAGCAGCTTACCCGCGGGGGGGAGTCGGTTCTTC
cdr3_length: 12; v_call: TRBV28; d_call: -; j_call: TRBJ1-5; clone_size: many; cdr3_aa: CASSRNHQPQHF; cdr3_nt: TGTGCCAGCAGTAGGAACCATCAGCCCCAGCATTTT
cdr3_length: 14; v_call: TRBV15; d_call: TRBD2; j_call: TRBJ2-7; clone_size: many; cdr3_aa: CATSGSGNNYEQYF; cdr3_nt: TGTGCCACCAGCGGTAGCGGGAACAATTACGAGCAGTACTTC
cdr3_length: 21; v_call: TRBV12-3/TRBV12-4; d_call: -; j_call: TRBJ1-5; clone_size: many; cdr3_aa: CASSRGRIFRARRQRDQPQHF; cdr3_nt: TGTGCCAGCAGTCGTGGACGGATCTTTCGGGCCCGTCGACAACGAGATCAGCCCCAGCATTTT
cdr3_length: 15; v_call: TRBV3-1; d_call: TRBD2; j_call: TRBJ2-5; clone_size: many; cdr3_aa: CASSHLLAEAVTQYF; cdr3_nt: TGTGCCAGCAGCCACCTGCTAGCGGAGGCAGTGACCCAGTACTTC
cdr3_length: 11; v_call: TRBV20-1; d_call: -; j_call: TRBJ2-1; clone_size: -; cdr3_aa: CSAKGLTKQFF; cdr3_nt: TGCAGTGCCAAGGGACTGACCAAGCAGTTCTTC